This passage covers 3 T cell receptor beta chains from one sample sequenced in a study of blood T cell repertoires in COVID-19. Measured with immunoSEQ multiplex PCR; TCRdb has only the in-frame clones, and not every one. This sample has some 400,000 clones, with around 87% found just once. Sequenced: PBMCs or T cells enriched from blood (not recorded which). These receptors all come from a man aged 25 to 45 who had recovered from COVID-19.

CDR3 loop: CASSFSRGTDTQYF. CDR3 nucleotides: TGTGCCAGCAGTTTCAGCAGGGGCACAGATACGCAGTATTTT. The V call is TRBV27, the J call TRBJ2-3; TRBD1 is a possible D gene (5 bases). This CDR3 has 14 amino acids. The germline V and J ends were trimmed by 3 bases and 1 base, with 8 bases remaining between them. CDR1 is MNHEY, CDR2 SMNVEV, per germline (reference sequence).

This rearrangement joins TRBV30 to TRBJ1-2; D gene ambiguous. From germline, CDR1 is GTSNPN and CDR2 SVGIG (reference sequence). The CDR3 has 13 residues. Trimming took off 2 bases at V and 8 bases at J, with 15 bases between the two ends. The CDR3 DNA follows: TGTGCCTGGAGTCCGTCATGGCCCCTCGGCTACACCTTC. Translation gives CAWSPSWPLGYTF.

This clone was seen just once. V gene TRBV6-5 combines with J gene TRBJ2-5, with a possible D match to TRBD1 (6 bases). With 4 bases removed from V and 2 bases from J, the gap between germline ends came to 14 bases. The germline V gene encodes CDR1 MNHEY and CDR2 SVGAGI. CDR3 length: 15 residues. Here the CDR3 reads CASSFRQAGQETQYF. The CDR3 bases are TGTGCCAGCAGTTTCCGACAGGCGGGTCAAGAGACCCAGTACTTC.